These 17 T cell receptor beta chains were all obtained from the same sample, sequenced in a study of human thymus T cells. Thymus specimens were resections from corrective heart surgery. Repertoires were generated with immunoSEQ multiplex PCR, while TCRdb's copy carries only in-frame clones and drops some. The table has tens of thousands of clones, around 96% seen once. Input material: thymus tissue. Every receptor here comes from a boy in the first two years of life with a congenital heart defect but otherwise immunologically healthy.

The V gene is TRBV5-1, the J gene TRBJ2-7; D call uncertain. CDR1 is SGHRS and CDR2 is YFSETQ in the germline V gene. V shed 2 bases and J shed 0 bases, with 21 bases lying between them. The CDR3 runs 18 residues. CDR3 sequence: CASSFVHRPGNSSYEQYF. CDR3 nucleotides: TGCGCCAGCAGCTTCGTCCACCGGCCAGGCAACAGCTCCTACGAGCAGTACTTC.

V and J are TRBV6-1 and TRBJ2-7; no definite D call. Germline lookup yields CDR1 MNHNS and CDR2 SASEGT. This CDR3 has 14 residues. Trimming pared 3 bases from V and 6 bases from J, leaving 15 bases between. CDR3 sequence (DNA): TGTGCCAGCAGTGACTGGGGTCCTGGGGTCGAGCAGTACTTC. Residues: CASSDWGPGVEQYF.

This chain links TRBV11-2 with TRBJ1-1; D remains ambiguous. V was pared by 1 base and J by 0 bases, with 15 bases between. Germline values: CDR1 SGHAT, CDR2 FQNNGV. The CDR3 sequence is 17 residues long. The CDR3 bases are TGTGCCAGCAGCTTAGTGGCCCCCACCGAAGTGAACACTGAAGCTTTCTTT. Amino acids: CASSLVAPTEVNTEAFF.

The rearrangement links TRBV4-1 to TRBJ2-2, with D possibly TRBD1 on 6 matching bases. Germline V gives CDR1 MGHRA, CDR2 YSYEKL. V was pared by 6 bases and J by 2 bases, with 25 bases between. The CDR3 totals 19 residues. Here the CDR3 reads CASRGGSGSGAGNTGELFF. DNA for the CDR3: TGCGCCAGCAGGGGTGGGTCGGGGTCAGGGGCTGGAAACACCGGGGAGCTGTTTTTT.

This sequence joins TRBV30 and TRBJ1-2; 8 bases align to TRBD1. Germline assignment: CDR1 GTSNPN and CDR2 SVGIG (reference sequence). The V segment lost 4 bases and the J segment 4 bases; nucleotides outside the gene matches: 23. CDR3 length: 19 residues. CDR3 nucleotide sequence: TGTGCCTGGATTTCCTACCCCTGGGGAGTGGACAGGGACTCCTATGGCTACACCTTC. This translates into CAWISYPWGVDRDSYGYTF.

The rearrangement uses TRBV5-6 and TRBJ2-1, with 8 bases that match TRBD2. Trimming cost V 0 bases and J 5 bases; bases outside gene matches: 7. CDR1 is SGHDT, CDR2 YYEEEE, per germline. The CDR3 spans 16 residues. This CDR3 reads CASSLGGGTRDNEQFF. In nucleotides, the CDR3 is TGTGCCAGCAGCTTGGGAGGGGGGACTAGGGACAATGAGCAGTTCTTC.

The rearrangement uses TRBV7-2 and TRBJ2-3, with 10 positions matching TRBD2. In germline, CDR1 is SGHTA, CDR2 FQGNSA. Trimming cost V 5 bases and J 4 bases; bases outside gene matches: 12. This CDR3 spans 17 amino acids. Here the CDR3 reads CASSRRVLAGVPDTQYF. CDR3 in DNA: TGTGCCAGCAGCCGTAGGGTCCTAGCGGGAGTCCCAGATACGCAGTATTTT.

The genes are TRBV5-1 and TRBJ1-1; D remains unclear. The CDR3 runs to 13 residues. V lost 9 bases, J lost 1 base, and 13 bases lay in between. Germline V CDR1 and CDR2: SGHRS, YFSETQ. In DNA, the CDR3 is TGCGCCACTACAGAGGCCCCGAACACTGAAGCTTTCTTT. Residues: CATTEAPNTEAFF.

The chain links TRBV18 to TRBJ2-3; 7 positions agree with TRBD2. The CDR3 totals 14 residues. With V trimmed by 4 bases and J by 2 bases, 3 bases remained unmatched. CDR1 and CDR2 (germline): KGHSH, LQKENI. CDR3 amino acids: CASSHWDYTDTQYF. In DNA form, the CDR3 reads TGTGCCAGCTCACACTGGGACTACACAGATACGCAGTATTTT.

CDR3 protein: CASSYGGDTGELFF. In DNA, the CDR3 is TGTGCCAGCAGTTACGGGGGAGACACCGGGGAGCTGTTTTTT. The J gene is TRBJ2-2, the V gene TRBV27, with a weak D call TRBD2 (6 bases). The CDR3 has 14 amino acids. CDR1 is MNHEY and CDR2 is SMNVEV in the germline V gene (reference sequence). Trimming took 4 bases from V and 3 from J, leaving 9 bases between them.

CDR3 loop: CASSRPTGGPAHLNEKLFF. Written as DNA, the CDR3 is TGTGCCAGCAGCCGGCCGACAGGGGGCCCGGCACACCTTAATGAAAAACTGTTTTTT. This chain uses TRBV5-6 with TRBJ1-4; 10 nucleotides match TRBD1. CDR3 size: 19 residues. Germline V lookup: CDR1 SGHDT, CDR2 YYEEEE. V gave up 4 bases and J gave up 4 bases; unmatched junction bases: 16. The whole variable domain, filled in from reference TRBV5-6 and TRBJ1-4, reads DAGVTQSPTHLIKTRGQQVTLRCSPKSGHDTVSWYQQALGQGPQFIFQYYEEEERQRGNFPDRFSGHQFPNYSSELNVNALLLGDSALYLCASSRPTGGPAHLNEKLFFGSGTQLSVL.

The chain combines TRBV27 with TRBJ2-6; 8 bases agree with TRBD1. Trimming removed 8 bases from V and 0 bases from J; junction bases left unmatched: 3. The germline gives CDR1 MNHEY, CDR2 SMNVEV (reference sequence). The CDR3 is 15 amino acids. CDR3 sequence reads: CASCGQGSGANVLTF. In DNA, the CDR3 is TGTGCCAGCTGCGGACAGGGCTCTGGGGCCAACGTCCTGACTTTC.

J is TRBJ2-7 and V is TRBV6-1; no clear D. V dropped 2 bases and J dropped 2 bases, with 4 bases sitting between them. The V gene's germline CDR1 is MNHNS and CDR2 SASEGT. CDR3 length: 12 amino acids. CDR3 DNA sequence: TGTGCCAGCAGTGAAACCCCCTACGAGCAGTACTTC. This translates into CASSETPYEQYF.

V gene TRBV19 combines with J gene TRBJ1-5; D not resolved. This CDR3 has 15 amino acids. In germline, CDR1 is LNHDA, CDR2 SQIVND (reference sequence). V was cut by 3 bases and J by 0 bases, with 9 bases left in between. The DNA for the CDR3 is TGTGCCAGTAGTATCCATGGTAATAGCAATCAGCCCCAGCATTTT. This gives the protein CASSIHGNSNQPQHF. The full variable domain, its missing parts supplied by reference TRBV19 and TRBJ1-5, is DGGITQSPKYLFRKEGQNVTLSCEQNLNHDAMYWYRQDPGQGLRLIYYSQIVNDFQKGDIAEGYSVSREKKESFPLTVTSAQKNPTAFYLCASSIHGNSNQPQHFGDGTRLSIL.

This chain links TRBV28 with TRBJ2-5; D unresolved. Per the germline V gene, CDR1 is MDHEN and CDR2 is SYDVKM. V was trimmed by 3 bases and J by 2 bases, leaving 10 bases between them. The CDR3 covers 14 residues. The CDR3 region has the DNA TGTGCCAGCAGTTTTTGGGCAGCTCAAGAGACCCAGTACTTC. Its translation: CASSFWAAQETQYF.

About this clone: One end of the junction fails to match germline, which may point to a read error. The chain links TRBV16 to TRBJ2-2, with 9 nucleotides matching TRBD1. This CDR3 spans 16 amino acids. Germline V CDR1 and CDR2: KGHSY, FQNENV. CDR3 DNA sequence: TGTGCCAGCAGCCAAATCGGACAGGGGAACAGCGGGGAGCTGTTTTTT. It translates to CASSQIGQGNSGELFF.

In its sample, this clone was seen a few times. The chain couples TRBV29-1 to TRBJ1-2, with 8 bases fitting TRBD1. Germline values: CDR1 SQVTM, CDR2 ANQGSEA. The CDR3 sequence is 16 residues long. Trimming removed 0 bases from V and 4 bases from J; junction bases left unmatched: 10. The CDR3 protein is CSVEDIGRGHGYGYTF. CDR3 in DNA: TGCAGCGTTGAAGATATCGGCAGGGGGCACGGCTATGGCTACACCTTC.